This T cell receptor (beta chain) comes out of a study of response to subunit inactivated influenza vaccine. Via MiXCR, TCRdb re-called the RT-PCR reads, giving one row per CDR3 protein. This table has 450,000 to 600,000 distinct CDR3 sequences, approximately 7.7% appearing once. J lost 10 bases, V lost 5 bases, and 11 bases had no gene match. The germline gives CDR1 MDHEN, CDR2 SYDVKM. The length of the CDR3 is 15 residues. Study-wide results and limits: The authors offered the suggestion that each seasonal influenza vaccination recruits few new T cells.

Concerning this clonotype: What it binds is unknown.

Sequences were derived from PBMCs from blood, sampled roughly 24 months after vaccination. This receptor was taken from a man aged 45-69 years who received an inactivated influenza vaccine. This sequence joins TRBV28 and TRBJ2-1; 10 nucleotides agree with TRBD2. Here the CDR3 reads CASSLTGTSAREQFF. The CDR3 region has the DNA TGTGCCAGCAGTCTCACCGGGACTAGCGCCAGAGAGCAGTTCTTC.